This TCR beta chain was sequenced during a study of PD-1 blockade in mismatch repair-deficient tumors. Data came from immunoSEQ multiplex PCR; TCRdb stores just in-frame clones and leaves some out. The sample shows 90,000 to 130,000 clones, about 74% of them seen only once. A few pembrolizumab responders had their TCRs sequenced. General study results and limits: Rapid post-treatment expansion, then contraction, generally preceding radiologic response, marked tumor-resident clones.

There are many counts of this clone. The antigen is undetermined. The starting material was peripheral blood, obtained roughly 13 months after starting pembrolizumab. The sequence came from an adult with mismatch repair-deficient cancer.

The CDR3 DNA is TGTGCCAGCAGGTCTAAGGGGGATGAGAACACCGGGGAGCTGTTTTTT. Protein: CASRSKGDENTGELFF. The chain has TRBV7-8 and TRBJ2-2; D possibly corresponds to TRBD1 (6 bases). Per germline, CDR1 SGHVS and CDR2 FQNEAQ. With 6 bases removed from V and 1 base from J, the gap between germline ends came to 15 bases. This CDR3 has 16 amino acids. The full variable domain, its missing parts supplied by reference TRBV7-8 and TRBJ2-2, is GAGVSQSPRYKVAKRGQDVALRCDPISGHVSLFWYQQALGQGPEFLTYFQNEAQLDKSGLPSDRFFAERPEGSVSTLKIQRTQQEDSAVYLCASRSKGDENTGELFFGEGSRLTVL.